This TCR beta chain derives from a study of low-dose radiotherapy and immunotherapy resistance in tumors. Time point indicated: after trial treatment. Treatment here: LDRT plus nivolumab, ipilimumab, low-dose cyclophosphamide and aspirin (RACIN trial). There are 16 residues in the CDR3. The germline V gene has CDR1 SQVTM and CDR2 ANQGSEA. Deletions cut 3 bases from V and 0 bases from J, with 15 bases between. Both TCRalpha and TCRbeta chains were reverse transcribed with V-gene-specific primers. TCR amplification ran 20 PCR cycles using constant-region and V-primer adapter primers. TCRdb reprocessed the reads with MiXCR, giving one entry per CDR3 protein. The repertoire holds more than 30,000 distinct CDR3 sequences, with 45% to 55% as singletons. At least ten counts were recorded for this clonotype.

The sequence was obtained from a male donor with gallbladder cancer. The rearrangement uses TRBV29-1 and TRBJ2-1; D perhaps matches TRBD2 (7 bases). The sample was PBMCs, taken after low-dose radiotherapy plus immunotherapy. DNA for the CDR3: TGCAGCGTTGAGATGGGGGGGGCCGGCTCCTACAATGAGCAGTTCTTC. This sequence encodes CSVEMGGAGSYNEQFF.